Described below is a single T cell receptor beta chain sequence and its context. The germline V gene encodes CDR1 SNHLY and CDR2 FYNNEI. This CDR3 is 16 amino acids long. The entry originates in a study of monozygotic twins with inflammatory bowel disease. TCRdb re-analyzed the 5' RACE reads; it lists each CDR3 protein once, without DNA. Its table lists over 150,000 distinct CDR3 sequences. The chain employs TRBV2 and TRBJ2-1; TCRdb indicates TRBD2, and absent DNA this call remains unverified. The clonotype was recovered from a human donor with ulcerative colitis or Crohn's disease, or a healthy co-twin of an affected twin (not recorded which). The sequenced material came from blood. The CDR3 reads CASSYGLAGGNNEQFF.